The next 16 T cell receptor beta chains were all read from a single sample in a study of early T cells in non-severe SARS-CoV-2 infection. TCRdb called the 5' RACE reads again in MiXCR, with one record for every CDR3 protein. In the table there are over 85,000 distinct CDR3 sequences, roughly 12% of which are singletons. Here the sequenced sample was whole blood, taken at baseline. Receptor source: an adult who was a healthcare worker with PCR-confirmed SARS-CoV-2 infection or an uninfected control (not recorded which).

This clonotype was detected many times. V gene TRBV2 combines with J gene TRBJ2-7, with D perhaps matching TRBD1 (5 bases). The CDR3 has 15 amino acids. V was shortened by 5 bases and J by 4 bases, with 18 bases between the two germline ends. Germline V gene sequence: CDR1 SNHLY, CDR2 FYNNEI. CDR3 amino acids: CASSSPAQGSYEQYF. The CDR3 coding sequence is TGTGCCAGCAGTTCCCCCGCCCAGGGATCGTACGAGCAGTACTTC.

The chain uses TRBV20-1 and TRBJ1-1, with D possibly matching TRBD1 (6 bases). Trimming took 3 bases from V and 0 from J, leaving 11 bases between them. Germline CDR1 and CDR2: DFQATT and SNEGSKA (reference sequence). This CDR3 is built from 14 residues. As DNA, the CDR3 is TGCAGTGCTAGTGCGGGGGCGATGAACACTGAAGCTTTCTTT. It encodes CSASAGAMNTEAFF.

The CDR3 region is CASSPGRGLTGELFF. The CDR3 nucleotides are TGCGCCAGCAGCCCCGGGCGGGGCCTCACCGGGGAGCTGTTTTTT. The chain employs TRBV4-1 and TRBJ2-2; tentative D call: TRBD2 (6 bases). The CDR3 is 15 residues long. Trimming removed 4 bases at V and 4 bases at J, with 13 bases between. Germline CDR1 MGHRA, CDR2 YSYEKL.

This clonotype was detected only a few times. The chain uses TRBV3-1 and TRBJ1-6; D unclear. The CDR3 totals 14 residues. Germline V CDR1 and CDR2: LGHDT, YNNKEL (reference sequence). V was shortened by 0 bases and J by 9 bases, with 9 bases between the two germline ends. In DNA form, the CDR3 reads TGTGCCAGCAGCCAAGATCGGACGAGTTCACCCCTCCACTTT. This encodes CASSQDRTSSPLHF.

The chain is built from TRBV6-5 and TRBJ2-7; D gene uncertain. This CDR3 is 14 amino acids long. With 2 bases removed from V and 2 bases from J, the gap between germline ends came to 10 bases. Germline loops: CDR1 MNHEY, CDR2 SVGAGI. The chain's CDR3 is CASSYGERPYEQYF. As DNA, the CDR3 is TGTGCCAGCAGTTACGGGGAAAGGCCCTACGAGCAGTACTTC.

This chain uses TRBV15 with TRBJ2-3; 9 bases agree with TRBD2. Germline CDR1 LNHNV, CDR2 YYDKDF (reference sequence). Trimming at V came to 0 bases and at J to 4 bases, leaving 2 bases not matched to a gene. This CDR3 region has 15 residues. The CDR3: CATSRDVAGADTQYF. Written as DNA, the CDR3 is TGTGCCACCAGCAGAGATGTAGCGGGGGCAGATACGCAGTATTTT.

The V and J genes are TRBV20-1 and TRBJ2-1; a weak D match, TRBD1 (6 bases). The ends were cut back, 6 bases at V and 3 bases at J, with 18 bases in the middle. This CDR3 has 15 residues. From germline, CDR1 is DFQATT and CDR2 SNEGSKA (reference sequence). For the CDR3, the DNA is TGCAGTGCGACTCCCGGGACAAGGCTCTACAATGAGCAGTTCTTC. Amino acid sequence: CSATPGTRLYNEQFF.

This clonotype was detected many times. The V and J genes are TRBV7-3 and TRBJ1-2, with D tentatively TRBD1 (6 bases). The CDR3 runs 14 residues. The V gene lost 4 bases and the J gene lost 3 bases, with 12 bases spanning the gap. The germline CDR1 and CDR2 sequences are SGHTA and FQGTGA. In nucleotides, the CDR3 is TGTGCCAGCAGCTCTGGGGGGGCGTACTATGGCTACACCTTC. Its protein product is CASSSGGAYYGYTF.

This clonotype was picked up a small number of times. The chain employs TRBV20-1 and TRBJ1-1, with TRBD1 as a possible D gene (6 bases). Germline V CDR1 and CDR2: DFQATT, SNEGSKA (reference sequence). The CDR3 spans 14 residues. V lost 6 bases and J 5 bases, leaving 19 bases between the germline ends. The CDR3 bases are TGCAGTGCCCCCAGGGGTGGGGGCAGAACTGAAGCTTTCTTT. Its translation: CSAPRGGGRTEAFF.

The CDR3 spells CASMTGGWKNTEAFF. CDR3 nucleotide sequence: TGTGCCAGCATGACAGGGGGCTGGAAGAACACTGAAGCTTTCTTT. The chain links TRBV6-1 to TRBJ1-1, with 10 bases lining up with TRBD1. CDR3 size: 15 residues. The germline CDR1 and CDR2 sequences are MNHNS and SASEGT. With 7 bases clipped from V and 1 base from J, the junction kept 6 bases outside the gene matches.

This clonotype was seen a few times. This chain uses TRBV18 with TRBJ2-5; TRBD1 matches 7 bases. CDR3 length: 14 residues. The germline gives CDR1 KGHSH, CDR2 LQKENI. Trimming removed 5 bases from V and 3 bases from J; junction bases left unmatched: 6. As DNA, the CDR3 is TGTGCCAGCTCAATCAACAGGGGCGAAGAGACCCAGTACTTC. Its protein product is CASSINRGEETQYF.

The chain is built from TRBV29-1 and TRBJ2-3; TRBD2 is a possible D gene (5 bases). In germline, CDR1 is SQVTM, CDR2 ANQGSEA. The CDR3 sequence is 10 residues long. With 4 bases removed from V and 8 bases from J, the gap between germline ends came to 7 bases. This chain's CDR3 is CSVGAGTQYF. The CDR3 region has the DNA TGCAGCGTTGGGGCGGGTACGCAGTATTTT.

The V and J genes are TRBV12-3 or TRBV12-4 and TRBJ2-7, with D tentatively TRBD1 (5 bases). Trimming stripped 5 bases from V and 1 base from J, with 12 bases between. The CDR3 extends over 14 amino acids. The CDR3 nucleotides read TGTGCCAGCAGTCACGACAGAGTTTCCTACGAGCAGTACTTC. Residues: CASSHDRVSYEQYF.

This clonotype appeared a few times. One end of the junction fails to match germline, which may point to a read error. The CDR3 coding sequence is TGTGCCCGGAGTGTAGTCCCGGGGGGTTATGGCTACACCTTC. Amino acid sequence: CARSVVPGGYGYTF. The rearrangement joins TRBV30 to TRBJ1-2; maybe TRBD1 (5 bases). The CDR3 is made up of 14 amino acids. Germline V lookup: CDR1 GTSNPN, CDR2 SVGIG (reference sequence).

This clonotype was found a few times. CDR3 loop: CAWSVMHLTEAFF. The CDR3, as DNA: TGTGCCTGGAGTGTGATGCATCTAACTGAAGCTTTCTTT. V and J are TRBV30 and TRBJ1-1; no clear D gene. The CDR3 is made up of 13 amino acids. Per the germline V gene, CDR1 is GTSNPN and CDR2 is SVGIG (reference sequence). Trimming cost V 0 bases and J 5 bases, with 10 bases left between them.

Here the CDR3 DNA reads TGTGCCAGCAGTTTATTCGGAGGTCAGGTCTTGAACACTGAAGCTTTCTTT. This sequence encodes CASSLFGGQVLNTEAFF. The V gene is TRBV28, the J gene TRBJ1-1, with no clear D. Trimming pared 1 base from V and 0 bases from J, leaving 15 bases between. The germline CDR1 and CDR2 sequences are MDHEN and SYDVKM. The CDR3 has 17 amino acids. The full variable domain, in which reference TRBV28 and TRBJ1-1 provide the parts outside the CDR3, is DVKVTQSSRYLVKRTGEKVFLECVQDMDHENMFWYRQDPGLGLRLIYFSYDVKMKEKGDIPEGYSVSREKKERFSLILESASTNQTSMYLCASSLFGGQVLNTEAFFGQGTRLTVV.